Detailed here is one T cell receptor (beta chain). This specimen belongs to a study of technical replicates of blood from a handful of donors. The method was immunoSEQ multiplex PCR; TCRdb's version includes in-frame clones alone and lacks a portion of them. Here the sample spans tens of thousands of clones, roughly 91% being singletons. Germline-derived CDR1 and CDR2 are MGHRA and YSYEKL. The CDR3 is 14 residues long. The ends lost 4 bases at V and 2 bases at J; junction bases unmatched: 2. What was sequenced was T cells isolated from PBMCs. This TCR was sampled from a human donor in good health. Some clones in this sample may be carry-over from other donors' samples. The genes are TRBV4-1 and TRBJ2-7, with TRBD2 matching 10 bases. The CDR3 DNA sequence: TGCGCCAGCAGCCTAGGACTAGCGGCCTACGAGCAGTACTTC. It is translated as CASSLGLAAYEQYF.